This entry concerns a single T cell receptor (beta chain). The antigen is not known. A much larger clone differs by one base, so this may be a read error. The source material, RNA transcripts, was used to amplify TCR beta CDR3 regions. A set of HTBI primers served as the primers for a first-round RT-PCR of the TCR CDR3. TCRdb redid the calling of the multiplex PCR reads with MiXCR, one entry per CDR3 protein. In the table there are approximately 710,000 distinct CDR3 sequences, 15% to 20% of which are singletons. V gave up 2 bases and J gave up 6 bases; unmatched junction bases: 4. The V gene's germline CDR1 is KGHSH and CDR2 LQKENI. The length of the CDR3 is 13 residues. These data are taken from a study of T cells in Graves' hyperthyroidism and ophthalmopathy. General study findings and limits: Using 13 V-J features, a model discriminated ophthalmopathy from stable hyperthyroidism. In blood, most of the thyroid clonotypes expanded above 0.001 were also present.

Thyroid ultrasound and orbital computed tomography, with clinical symptoms and serum thyroxine and TRAb, informed diagnoses. Fresh peripheral blood, 7.5 to 10 ml of it, supplied the PBMCs. The material sequenced was blood. J is TRBJ2-7 and V is TRBV18, with 7 bases lining up with TRBD2. The origin of this receptor is a man aged 50 or older with Graves' hyperthyroidism. For the CDR3, the DNA is TGTGCCAGCTCACCAGCGGGGGACTTCGAGCAGTACTTC. It yields the protein CASSPAGDFEQYF.